Following are 19 T cell receptor beta chains from one sample sequenced in a study of cytomegalovirus exposure and HLA in healthy donors. The primer mix had 60 Vbeta and 13 Jbeta primers. TCRdb's table, derived via immunoSEQ multiplex PCR, lists solely in-frame clones and lacks some. In the table there are over 150,000 clones, about four fifths of which are singletons. The specimen sequenced was PBMCs. The receptors were sampled from a man aged 25 to 45 in good health and CMV-seropositive.

The V and J genes are TRBV5-1 and TRBJ2-5; D gene uncertain. The J call is uncertain, as TRBJ2-7 better fits the DNA end. The CDR3 runs 14 residues. Germline CDR1 reads SGHRS; CDR2 reads YFSETQ. CDR3 residues: CASSFSRILGEQYF. DNA for the CDR3: TGCGCCAGCAGCTTTTCGCGGATCCTCGGCGAGCAGTACTTC.

The V and J genes are TRBV7-9 and TRBJ1-1; D not resolved. The V end lost 4 bases, the J end lost 2 bases, and 11 bases lay between the germline ends. CDR1 SEHNR and CDR2 FQNEAQ come from the germline V gene (reference sequence). The CDR3 length is 14 residues. CDR3 region: CASSWVGDNTEAFF. The CDR3 DNA follows: TGTGCCAGCAGCTGGGTAGGAGATAACACTGAAGCTTTCTTT.

This clone occurred a few times. V gene TRBV5-1 combines with J gene TRBJ1-1; 9 nucleotides align to TRBD1. This CDR3 has 13 residues. Per the germline V gene, CDR1 is SGHRS and CDR2 is YFSETQ. Unmatched junction bases numbered 2, after V lost 5 bases and J lost 3 bases. CDR3 coding DNA: TGCGCCAGCAGGACAGGGGGGGACACTGAAGCTTTCTTT. The encoded protein is CASRTGGDTEAFF.

CDR3 nucleotide sequence: TGTGCCAGCAGTTACCCCCCTTCGGAGCAGTACTTC. It translates to CASSYPPSEQYF. The J gene is TRBJ2-7, the V gene TRBV6-5; D not resolved. The V gene lost 2 bases and the J gene lost 7 bases, with 9 bases spanning the gap. In germline, CDR1 is MNHEY, CDR2 SVGAGI. The CDR3 spans 12 residues.

This clone was observed a single time. V gene TRBV5-5 combines with J gene TRBJ2-5; a weak D match, TRBD1 (6 bases). Germline V lookup: CDR1 SGHKS, CDR2 YYEKEE (reference sequence). The CDR3 consists of 15 residues. V dropped 0 bases and J dropped 2 bases, with 11 bases sitting between them. The CDR3 DNA is TGTGCCAGCAGCTTGGCCGGGACAAGGCAAGAGACCCAGTACTTC. This encodes CASSLAGTRQETQYF.

DNA for the CDR3: TGTGCCAGCACCGCGACAGGACGACTGAAATACGAGCAGTACTTC. This encodes CASTATGRLKYEQYF. This chain uses TRBV27 with TRBJ2-7; TRBD1 might be the D (6 bases). V was cut by 7 bases and J by 4 bases, with 20 bases left in between. The CDR3 consists of 15 residues. Germline CDR1 reads MNHEY; CDR2 reads SMNVEV (reference sequence).

This clone was observed a single time. The chain uses TRBV2 and TRBJ2-3; the match to TRBD2 covers 8 bases. The CDR3 loop spans 16 amino acids. The germline CDR1 and CDR2 sequences are SNHLY and FYNNEI. Trimming cost V 4 bases and J 5 bases; bases outside gene matches: 11. The CDR3 nucleotides are TGTGCCAGCAGTGGGCAGACTAGCGCGACGAGAGATACGCAGTATTTT. Its protein product is CASSGQTSATRDTQYF.

This chain links TRBV6-5 with TRBJ2-7, with 7 bases identical to TRBD2. The V and J ends lost 6 bases and 0 bases, in that order; junction bases with no gene match: 5. The length of the CDR3 is 14 residues. Germline V CDR1 and CDR2: MNHEY, SVGAGI. The DNA for the CDR3 is TGTGCCAGCAGGGCTAGCGGAATCTCCTACGAGCAGTACTTC. The encoded protein is CASRASGISYEQYF.

J is TRBJ1-2 and V is TRBV28; D unclear. CDR3 length: 13 amino acids. Germline CDR1 MDHEN, CDR2 SYDVKM. V gave up 2 bases and J gave up 4 bases, with 8 bases separating them. In DNA, the CDR3 is TGTGCCAGCAGTTTAACGGGGTTCTATGGCTACACCTTC. The encoded protein is CASSLTGFYGYTF.

This chain links TRBV4-1 with TRBJ2-1, with D maybe TRBD2 (6 bases). This CDR3 has 16 amino acids. V lost 0 bases, J lost 7 bases, and 16 bases lay in between. CDR1 and CDR2 from the germline V gene are MGHRA and YSYEKL. The CDR3 DNA sequence: TGCGCCAGCAGCCAAGAGCGGGTCGGGAGTCGAAATGAGCAGTTCTTC. Protein: CASSQERVGSRNEQFF.

This chain joins TRBV14 and TRBJ2-7, with 7 bases lining up with TRBD1. The germline CDR1 and CDR2 sequences are SGHDN and FVKESK. The trim removed 2 bases at V and 0 bases at J, leaving 10 bases unmatched. The CDR3 has 17 amino acids. CDR3 DNA: TGTGCCAGCAGCCAACAAAGGACAGGTCGGAGCTCCTACGAGCAGTACTTC. Translation: CASSQQRTGRSSYEQYF.

The chain employs TRBV4-3 and TRBJ2-3; TRBD1 agrees at 7 bases. The CDR3 is made up of 16 amino acids. With 0 bases clipped from V and 4 bases from J, the junction kept 7 bases outside the gene matches. Looked up from germline, CDR1 is LGHNA and CDR2 is YSLEER. The CDR3 nucleotides read TGCGCCAGCAGCCAAGATTTAACAGGGGTATCAGATACGCAGTATTTT. It specifies CASSQDLTGVSDTQYF.

The chain links TRBV5-1 to TRBJ2-6; 8 nucleotides match TRBD1. Germline trimming cut 4 bases from V and 0 bases from J; bases unmatched to any gene: 15. The CDR3 spans 20 residues. Looked up from germline, CDR1 is SGHRS and CDR2 is YFSETQ. DNA of the CDR3: TGCGCCAGCAGCCCTCACCGGACAGGGCCACTGAACTCTGGGGCCAACGTCCTGACTTTC. This sequence encodes CASSPHRTGPLNSGANVLTF.

A few counts support this clone. This chain connects TRBV6-5 to TRBJ1-1, with TRBD1 identical over 8 bases. The CDR3 has 13 residues. Per germline, CDR1 MNHEY and CDR2 SVGAGI. With V trimmed by 6 bases and J by 3 bases, 3 bases remained unmatched. The CDR3 is CASRVDRDTEAFF. In DNA form, the CDR3 reads TGTGCCAGCAGAGTGGACAGGGACACTGAAGCTTTCTTT.

As DNA, the CDR3 is TGCAGCGTTGTCTCAGGGGATAACTATGGCTACACCTTC. It encodes CSVVSGDNYGYTF. The genes are TRBV29-1 and TRBJ1-2, with D maybe TRBD1 (6 bases). Germline loops: CDR1 SQVTM, CDR2 ANQGSEA. Trimming removed 4 bases at V and 1 base at J, with 10 bases between. CDR3 length: 13 amino acids.

The chain uses TRBV7-2 and TRBJ1-1, with a weak D call TRBD1 (6 bases). Per the germline V gene, CDR1 is SGHTA and CDR2 is FQGNSA. Deletions cut 5 bases from V and 6 bases from J, with 16 bases between. The CDR3 covers 14 residues. This chain's CDR3 is CASSPRGGPAEAFF. The CDR3 DNA reads TGTGCCAGCAGCCCCCGAGGGGGTCCCGCTGAAGCTTTCTTT.

CDR3 sequence: CASSLPKVGYSYNSPLHF. CDR3 DNA: TGTGCCAGCAGCTTACCAAAGGTCGGGTACTCCTATAATTCACCCCTCCACTTT. The rearrangement joins TRBV7-8 to TRBJ1-6, with unresolved D. Germline loops: CDR1 SGHVS, CDR2 FQNEAQ. V was pared by 2 bases and J by 0 bases, with 14 bases between. The CDR3 runs to 18 residues.

The chain has TRBV18 and TRBJ2-5, with TRBD2 matching 7 bases. V was clipped by 3 bases and J by 1 base; unmatched bases: 14. From germline, CDR1 is KGHSH and CDR2 LQKENI. CDR3 length equals 18 residues. CDR3 coding DNA: TGTGCCAGCTCACCCGTAATGACAGCCATAGCGGGCCAAGAGACCCAGTACTTC. The encoded protein is CASSPVMTAIAGQETQYF.

The chain combines TRBV10-2 with TRBJ2-5; maybe TRBD1 (5 bases). The germline V gene encodes CDR1 WSHSY and CDR2 SAAADI. CDR3 size: 13 residues. Deletions cut 8 bases from V and 4 bases from J, with 14 bases between. The CDR3 nucleotides read TGCGCCAGCGGACCGAGTGGGGCAGAGACCCAGTACTTC. Translated: CASGPSGAETQYF.